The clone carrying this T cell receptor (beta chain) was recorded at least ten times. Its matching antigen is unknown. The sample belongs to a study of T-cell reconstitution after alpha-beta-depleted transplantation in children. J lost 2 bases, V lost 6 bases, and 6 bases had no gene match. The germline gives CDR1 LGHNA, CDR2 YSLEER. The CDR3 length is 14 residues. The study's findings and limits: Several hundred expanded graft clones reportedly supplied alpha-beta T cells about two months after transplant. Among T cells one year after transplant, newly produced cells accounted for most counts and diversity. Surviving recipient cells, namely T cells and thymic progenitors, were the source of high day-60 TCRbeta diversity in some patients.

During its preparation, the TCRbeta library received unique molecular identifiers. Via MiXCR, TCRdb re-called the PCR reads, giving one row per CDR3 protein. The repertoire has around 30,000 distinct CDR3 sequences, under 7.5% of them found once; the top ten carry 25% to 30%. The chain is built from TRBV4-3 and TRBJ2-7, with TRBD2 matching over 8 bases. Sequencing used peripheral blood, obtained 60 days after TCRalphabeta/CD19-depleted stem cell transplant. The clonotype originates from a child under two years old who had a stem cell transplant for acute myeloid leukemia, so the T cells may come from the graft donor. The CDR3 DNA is TGCGCCAGCAGTAGCGGGATTTACCCCTACGAGCAGTACTTC. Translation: CASSSGIYPYEQYF.